The 5 T cell receptor beta chains reported below all come from one sample, sequenced in a study of blood T cell repertoires in COVID-19. This table comes from immunoSEQ multiplex PCR, and its TCRdb copy is limited to in-frame clones, with some not included. Among about 110,000 clones, less than 80% were seen once, and the ten largest hold 6.2%. Material for sequencing was peripheral blood. The source is a man older than 75 with COVID-19, enrolled during active disease.

As DNA, the CDR3 is TGTGCCAGCAGCTCGGGAGGGTCGGGAGAGACCCAGTACTTC. This encodes CASSSGGSGETQYF. The chain has TRBV13 and TRBJ2-5; 8 bases map to TRBD2. Germline CDR1 PRHDT, CDR2 FYEKMQ (reference sequence). This CDR3 region has 14 residues. J lost 4 bases, V lost 4 bases, and 5 bases had no gene match.

This clone has only a few counts. The V call is TRBV28, the J call TRBJ1-4, with D hard to call. The CDR3 totals 15 residues. V lost 4 bases, J lost 6 bases, and 15 bases lay in between. Germline assignment: CDR1 MDHEN and CDR2 SYDVKM. The CDR3 DNA is TGTGCCAGCAGTTCCCCGACTGGGTCCGATGAAAAACTGTTTTTT. It specifies CASSSPTGSDEKLFF.

The rearrangement uses TRBV5-8 and TRBJ2-1; 7 bases agree with TRBD1. This CDR3 has 16 residues. Trimming cost V 2 bases and J 6 bases; bases outside gene matches: 11. Looked up from germline, CDR1 is SGHTS and CDR2 is YDEGEE. CDR3 sequence (DNA): TGTGCCAGCAGCTTCTGGACAGGAGTGGGCTTCAATGAGCAGTTCTTC. Amino acids: CASSFWTGVGFNEQFF.

The chain links TRBV4-3 to TRBJ2-1; no clear D gene. Trimming left V 0 bases short and J 8 bases short, with 11 bases between. The CDR3 sequence is 14 residues long. CDR1 LGHNA and CDR2 YSLEER come from the germline V gene. The CDR3 reads CASSQDLRSDEQFF. The DNA for the CDR3 is TGCGCCAGCAGCCAAGATCTTAGGAGCGATGAGCAGTTCTTC.

The rearrangement uses TRBV7-9 and TRBJ1-2, with 9 nucleotides matching TRBD1. The CDR3 sequence is 15 residues long. The junction had 2 bases not matched to a gene; V was cut back by 1 base and J by 2 bases. Germline V gene lookup returns CDR1 SEHNR and CDR2 FQNEAQ (reference sequence). The CDR3 spells CASSLGGTGNYGYTF. The CDR3 DNA reads as TGTGCCAGCAGCTTAGGGGGGACAGGGAACTATGGCTACACCTTC.